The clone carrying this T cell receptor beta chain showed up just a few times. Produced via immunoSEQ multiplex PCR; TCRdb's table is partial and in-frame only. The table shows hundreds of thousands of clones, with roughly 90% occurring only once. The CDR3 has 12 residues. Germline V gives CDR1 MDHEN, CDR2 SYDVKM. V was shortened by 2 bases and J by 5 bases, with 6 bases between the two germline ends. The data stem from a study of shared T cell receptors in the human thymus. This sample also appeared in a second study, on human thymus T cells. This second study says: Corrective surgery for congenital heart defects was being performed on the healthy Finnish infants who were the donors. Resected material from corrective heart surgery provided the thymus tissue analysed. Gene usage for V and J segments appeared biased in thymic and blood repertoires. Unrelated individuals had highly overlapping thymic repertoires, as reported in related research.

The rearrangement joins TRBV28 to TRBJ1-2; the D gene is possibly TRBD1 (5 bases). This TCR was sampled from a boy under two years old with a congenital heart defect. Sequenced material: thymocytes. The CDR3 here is CASSLKGYGYTF. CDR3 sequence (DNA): TGTGCCAGCAGTTTAAAGGGGTATGGCTACACCTTC.